This TCR beta chain was sequenced in a study of T cells in tuberculosis. V gave up 7 bases and J gave up 8 bases, with 17 bases separating them. Germline V lookup: CDR1 MDHEN, CDR2 SYDVKM. The CDR3 spans 13 residues. Sequenced by immunoSEQ multiplex PCR; TCRdb stores in-frame clones only, minus some. The table shows approximately 53,000 clones, with 90% to 95% occurring only once. About this clone: Antigen: not known.

Time point noted: new active TB diagnosis, blood taken before or within 7 days of starting treatment. General study results and limits: Using the GMM-specific repertoire gave nearly 90% accuracy versus about 64% with motifs.

The TCR sequence derives from an adult with tuberculosis. The material sequenced was PBMCs, taken at tuberculosis diagnosis. The chain couples TRBV28 to TRBJ1-2, with a possible D match to TRBD1 (6 bases). For the CDR3, the DNA is TGTGCCAGCACCCTAATAAGGGGGAAGGGCTACACCTTC. Its protein product is CASTLIRGKGYTF.